A single sample is the source of the 9 T cell receptor beta chains below, sequenced in a study of beta chain features in type 1 diabetes. Every isolated RNA sample was fully reverse transcribed, so sequencing captured expressed TCRB transcripts. Repertoires were generated with immunoSEQ multiplex PCR, while TCRdb's copy carries only in-frame clones and drops some. The sample contains roughly 250,000 clones, more than 9% of which appear only once. The sequenced sample was naive CD4+ T cells from blood. The receptors come from a woman aged 18-30 years in good health.

The chain links TRBV5-1 to TRBJ2-1, with 10 bases that match TRBD2. Germline lookup yields CDR1 SGHRS and CDR2 YFSETQ. This CDR3 region has 18 residues. V was clipped by 1 base and J by 0 bases; unmatched bases: 7. CDR3 region: CASSLTGLATSSYNEQFF. CDR3 DNA sequence: TGCGCCAGCAGCTTGACGGGACTAGCGACGAGCTCCTACAATGAGCAGTTCTTC.

This clone was seen more than once but under ten times. V usage is TRBV4-2 and J usage is TRBJ2-2, with 9 nucleotides matching TRBD2. CDR1 LGHNA and CDR2 YNFKEQ come from the germline V gene. The ends lost 0 bases at V and 4 bases at J; junction bases unmatched: 6. The CDR3 length is 17 residues. The CDR3 sequence: CASSQDGGRVSTGELFF. CDR3 DNA sequence: TGTGCCAGCAGCCAAGACGGCGGGAGGGTTAGCACCGGGGAGCTGTTTTTT.

V usage is TRBV7-6 and J usage is TRBJ2-7; D possibly corresponds to TRBD2 (5 bases). V lost 5 bases and J lost 0, with 11 bases in between. This CDR3 region has 14 residues. Germline V gene data show CDR1 as SGHVS and CDR2 as FNYEAQ. CDR3 amino acids: CASSPSGFSYEQYF. DNA of the CDR3: TGTGCCAGCAGCCCCAGCGGCTTCTCCTACGAGCAGTACTTC.

The chain is built from TRBV28 and TRBJ1-2; no definite D call. Germline V gene lookup returns CDR1 MDHEN and CDR2 SYDVKM. This CDR3 is 15 amino acids long. V was cut by 5 bases and J by 3 bases, with 16 bases left in between. The CDR3 is CASSPSGWADYGYTF. The CDR3 DNA is TGTGCCAGCAGTCCCAGTGGTTGGGCAGACTATGGCTACACCTTC.

This clone came up a few times. The chain has TRBV19 and TRBJ1-6; no firm D call. The germline CDR1 and CDR2 sequences are LNHDA and SQIVND (reference sequence). CDR3 length equals 15 residues. V gave up 7 bases and J gave up 10 bases, with 20 bases separating them. CDR3 amino acids: CASTARGVMGSPLHF. In DNA, the CDR3 is TGTGCCAGTACCGCCCGCGGGGTCATGGGGTCACCCCTCCACTTT.

This chain uses TRBV18 with TRBJ2-5; a weak D match, TRBD2 (6 bases). The CDR3 has 16 residues. V was clipped by 1 base and J by 2 bases, with 14 bases between them. Germline CDR1 and CDR2: KGHSH and LQKENI. The CDR3 spells CASSPLSGSRQETQYF. The CDR3 DNA reads TGTGCCAGCTCACCACTCAGCGGGTCCCGGCAAGAGACCCAGTACTTC.

The chain has TRBV7-8 and TRBJ2-3; D might be TRBD1 (6 bases). V gave up 3 bases and J gave up 6 bases, with 13 bases separating them. Germline-derived CDR1 and CDR2 are SGHVS and FQNEAQ. The CDR3 extends over 14 amino acids. In DNA, the CDR3 is TGTGCCAGCAGCTTGGTTCCCCAGGGGGATACGCAGTATTTT. This encodes CASSLVPQGDTQYF.

The chain joins TRBV20-1 to TRBJ2-1, with no clear D. Trimming removed 6 bases at V and 5 bases at J, with 5 bases between. This CDR3 is built from 10 residues. Germline CDR1 and CDR2: DFQATT and SNEGSKA (reference sequence). CDR3 loop: CSARDNEQFF. The CDR3 bases are TGCAGTGCCCGGGACAATGAGCAGTTCTTC.

The V gene is TRBV4-3, the J gene TRBJ2-7; tentatively, D is TRBD2 (6 bases). Per the germline V gene, CDR1 is LGHNA and CDR2 is YSLEER. CDR3 length: 12 amino acids. V lost 1 base and J lost 6, with 7 bases in between. The DNA for the CDR3 is TGCGCCAGCAGCCAAGGGACTACCGAGCAGTACTTC. Translating it yields CASSQGTTEQYF.